Sequencing of this T cell receptor (beta chain) was carried out in a study of blood T cell repertoires in COVID-19. For the study at large: Donors in the United States, Italy and Spain gave samples during acute or convalescent COVID-19. In each case, the material was cDNA or gDNA derived from T cells, B-cell-depleted T cells, or PBMCs.

All recovered Cohort 3 donors got two negative PCRs, got clearance, or saw symptom resolution. Germline CDR1 MNHEY, CDR2 SVGAGI. The J segment lost 8 bases and the V segment lost 6 bases, leaving 6 bases of the junction unmatched. This CDR3 has 14 amino acids. TCRdb keeps only in-frame clones here, not all; method: immunoSEQ multiplex PCR. The repertoire has roughly 330,000 clones, roughly 86% of them found once; the top ten carry about 5%. This sequence was found in a woman in her twenties or thirties who had recovered from COVID-19. Sequenced sample: PBMCs or T cells enriched from blood (not recorded which). The chain links TRBV6-5 to TRBJ1-3; 11 bases map to TRBD1. CDR3 nucleotide sequence: TGTGCCAGCAGCCGCCGGGACAGGGGGTACACCATATATTTT. This encodes CASSRRDRGYTIYF.